The TCR beta chain described here comes from a study of T cell repertoires in cytomegalovirus infection. The overall study: Indications came from public TCR beta signatures; they pointed to CMV infection and to a matching HLA type.

TCRdb ran MiXCR on the reads and lists one entry per CDR3 protein. The table has around 260,000 distinct CDR3 sequences, roughly 9.1% seen once. The CDR3 is 14 amino acids. V lost 0 bases and J lost 4, with 10 bases in between. Per germline, CDR1 SGDLS and CDR2 YYNGEE. The study, taken as a whole, reports: Carriers of CMV and the relevant HLA type were discriminated by public TCR beta frequency. CMV-specific TCR beta clonotypes restricted by HLA-C were the ones dominating the ex vivo response.

This clonotype was recorded many times. No antigen is known for it. The chain joins TRBV9 to TRBJ1-2; no firm D call. The sample taken for sequencing was PBMCs. The clonotype originates from a human donor in good health (CMV status not recorded). Some clones in this sample may be carry-over from other donors' samples. The CDR3 nucleotides are TGTGCCAGCAGCGTAGATCCGGTTGGCTATGGCTACACCTTC. Its protein is CASSVDPVGYGYTF.